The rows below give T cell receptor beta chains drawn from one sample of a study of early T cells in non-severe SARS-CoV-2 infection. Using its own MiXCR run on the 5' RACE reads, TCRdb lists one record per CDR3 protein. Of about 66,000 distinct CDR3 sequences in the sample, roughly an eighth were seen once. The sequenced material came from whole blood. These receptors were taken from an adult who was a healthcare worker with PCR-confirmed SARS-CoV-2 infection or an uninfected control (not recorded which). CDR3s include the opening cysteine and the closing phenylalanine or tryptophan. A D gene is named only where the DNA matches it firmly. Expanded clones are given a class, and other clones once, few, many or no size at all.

TGTGCCAGCAGCTTAGCCCAATTACGACAGATATACAATGAGCAGTTCTTC CASSLAQLRQIYNEQFF TRBV7-8 - many TRBJ2-1
TGCGCCAGCAGCCAAGAGCAGGGTCCAGATACGCAGTATTTT CASSQEQGPDTQYF TRBV4-1 - few TRBJ2-3
TGCGCCAGCAGTCCGAGTCCGAGAGTTGTACGGAATGAGCAGTTCTTC CASSPSPRVVRNEQFF TRBV10-1 - many TRBJ2-1
TGCAGTGCTCCATTGACAGGGGATGCCTCTGGAAACACCATATATTTT CSAPLTGDASGNTIYF TRBV20-1 TRBD1 - TRBJ1-3
TGTGCCAGCAGTGAAGCAGGGATTGAAGAGACCCAGTACTTC CASSEAGIEETQYF TRBV25-1 - many TRBJ2-5
TGTGCCAGCAGCTTGCCAGGGGCTTCTAATGAAAAACTGTTTTTT CASSLPGASNEKLFF TRBV5-4 - few TRBJ1-4
TGTGCCAGCTCGACCGGGACAGGGGGCCGCACGGGGAACACCGGGGAGCTGTTTTTT CASSTGTGGRTGNTGELFF TRBV14 TRBD1 few TRBJ2-2
TGTGCCAGTAGTATAGCCATGGGGCCGGATACGCAGTATTTT CASSIAMGPDTQYF TRBV19 - - TRBJ2-3
TGCGCCAGCAGCCAAGAGGCAGGGGCGAACTCTGGAAACACCATATATTTT CASSQEAGANSGNTIYF TRBV4-1 - few TRBJ1-3
TGTGCCAGCAGTTCACCTGCGAGCAGTAGCTCCTACGAGCAGTACTTC CASSSPASSSSYEQYF TRBV28 - - TRBJ2-7
TGCAGCGTTGATGGTACAGGGGGCTCGGGCACTGAAGCTTTCTTT CSVDGTGGSGTEAFF TRBV29-1 TRBD1 many TRBJ1-1
TGTGCCAGCAGCGTAGATGGGGACATCAGGGGCACTGAAGCTTTCTTT CASSVDGDIRGTEAFF TRBV9 - many TRBJ1-1
TGCGCCAGCAGCTATGACGCGACTCGGAGCTACGAGCAGTACTTC CASSYDATRSYEQYF TRBV5-1 - - TRBJ2-7
TGTGCCAGCAGCTTGAAGCCTCACACCGGGGAGCTGTTTTTT CASSLKPHTGELFF TRBV7-2 - many TRBJ2-2